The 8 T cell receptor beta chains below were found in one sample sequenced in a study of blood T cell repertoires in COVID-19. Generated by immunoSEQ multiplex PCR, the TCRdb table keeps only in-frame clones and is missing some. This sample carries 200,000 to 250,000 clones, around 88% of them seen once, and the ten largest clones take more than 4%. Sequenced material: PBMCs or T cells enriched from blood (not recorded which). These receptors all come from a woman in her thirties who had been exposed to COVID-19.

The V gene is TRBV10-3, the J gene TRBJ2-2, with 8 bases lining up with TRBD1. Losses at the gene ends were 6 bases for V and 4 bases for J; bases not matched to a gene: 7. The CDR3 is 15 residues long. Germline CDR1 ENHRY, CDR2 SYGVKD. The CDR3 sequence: CAISGPGGSTGELFF. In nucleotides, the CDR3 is TGTGCCATCAGCGGGCCAGGGGGCTCCACCGGGGAGCTGTTTTTT.

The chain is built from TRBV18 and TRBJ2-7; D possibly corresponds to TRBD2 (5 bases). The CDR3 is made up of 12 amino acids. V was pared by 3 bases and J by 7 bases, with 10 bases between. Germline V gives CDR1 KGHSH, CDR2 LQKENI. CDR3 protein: CASSPDSGEQYF. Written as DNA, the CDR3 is TGTGCCAGCTCACCCGACTCGGGGGAGCAGTACTTC. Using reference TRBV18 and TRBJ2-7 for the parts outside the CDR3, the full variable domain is NAGVMQNPRHLVRRRGQEARLRCSPMKGHSHVYWYRQLPEEGLKFMVYLQKENIIDESGMPKERFSAEFPKEGPSILRIQQVVRGDSAAYFCASSPDSGEQYFGPGTRLTVT.

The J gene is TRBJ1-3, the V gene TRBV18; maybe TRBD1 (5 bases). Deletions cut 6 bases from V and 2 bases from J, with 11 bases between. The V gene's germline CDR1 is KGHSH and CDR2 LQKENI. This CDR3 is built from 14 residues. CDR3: CASSPTEAGNTIYF. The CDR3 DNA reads TGTGCCAGCTCGCCGACAGAAGCTGGAAACACCATATATTTT.

In DNA form, the CDR3 reads TGCGCCAGCAGCTTGGTATCGAGCTCTGGAAACACCATATATTTT. Protein: CASSLVSSSGNTIYF. The chain combines TRBV5-1 with TRBJ1-3; D gene unclear. This CDR3 has 15 residues. The germline CDR1 and CDR2 sequences are SGHRS and YFSETQ. V was pared by 0 bases and J by 0 bases, with 7 bases between. Together with reference TRBV5-1 and TRBJ1-3, the CDR3 gives the full variable domain: KAGVTQTPRYLIKTRGQQVTLSCSPISGHRSVSWYQQTPGQGLQFLFEYFSETQRNKGNFPGRFSGRQFSNSRSEMNVSTLELGDSALYLCASSLVSSSGNTIYFGEGSWLTVV.

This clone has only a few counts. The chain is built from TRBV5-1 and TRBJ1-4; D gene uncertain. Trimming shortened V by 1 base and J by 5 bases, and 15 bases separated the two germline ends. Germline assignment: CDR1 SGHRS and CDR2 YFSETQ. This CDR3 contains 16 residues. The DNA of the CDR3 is TGCGCCAGCAGCTTGCGTTCGGTGAGCGAAAATGAAAAACTGTTTTTT. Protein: CASSLRSVSENEKLFF.

The CDR3 nucleotides read TGTGCCAGTAGGTCCACAGGGGATCAGCCCCAGCATTTT. Protein sequence: CASRSTGDQPQHF. This rearrangement joins TRBV19 to TRBJ1-5; 7 bases line up with TRBD1. J lost 5 bases, V lost 6 bases, and 4 bases had no gene match. The CDR3 loop spans 13 amino acids. Germline CDR1 is LNHDA and CDR2 is SQIVND (reference sequence).

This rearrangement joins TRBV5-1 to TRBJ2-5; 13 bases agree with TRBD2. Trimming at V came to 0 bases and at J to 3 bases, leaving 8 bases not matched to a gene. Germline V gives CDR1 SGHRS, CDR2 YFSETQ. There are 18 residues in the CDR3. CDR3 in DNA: TGCGCCAGCAGCTTGGGGACTAGCGGGGGCCCGGCAGAAGAGACCCAGTACTTC. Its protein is CASSLGTSGGPAEETQYF.

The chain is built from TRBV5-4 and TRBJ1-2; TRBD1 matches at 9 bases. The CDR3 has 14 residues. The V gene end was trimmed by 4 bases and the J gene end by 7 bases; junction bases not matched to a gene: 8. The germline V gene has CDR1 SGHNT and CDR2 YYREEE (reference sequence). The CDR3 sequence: CASSIQGAQGGYTF. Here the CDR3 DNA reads TGTGCCAGCAGCATACAGGGGGCGCAGGGTGGCTACACCTTC.